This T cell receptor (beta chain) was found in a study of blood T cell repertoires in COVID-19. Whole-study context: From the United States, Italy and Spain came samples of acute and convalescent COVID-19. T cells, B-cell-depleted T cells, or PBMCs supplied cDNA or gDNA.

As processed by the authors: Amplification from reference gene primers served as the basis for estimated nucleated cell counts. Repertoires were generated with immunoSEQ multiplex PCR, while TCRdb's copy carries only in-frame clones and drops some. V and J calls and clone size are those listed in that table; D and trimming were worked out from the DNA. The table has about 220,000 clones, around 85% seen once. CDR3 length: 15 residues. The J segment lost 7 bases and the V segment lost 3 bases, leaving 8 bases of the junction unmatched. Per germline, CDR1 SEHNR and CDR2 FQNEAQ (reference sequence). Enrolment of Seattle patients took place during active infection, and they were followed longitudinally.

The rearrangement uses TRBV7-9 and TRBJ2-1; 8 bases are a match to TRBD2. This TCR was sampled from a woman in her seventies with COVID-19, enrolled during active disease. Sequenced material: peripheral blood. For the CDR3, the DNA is TGTGCCAGCAGCTTTACGGGAGGGCCAAGGAATGAGCAGTTCTTC. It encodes CASSFTGGPRNEQFF.